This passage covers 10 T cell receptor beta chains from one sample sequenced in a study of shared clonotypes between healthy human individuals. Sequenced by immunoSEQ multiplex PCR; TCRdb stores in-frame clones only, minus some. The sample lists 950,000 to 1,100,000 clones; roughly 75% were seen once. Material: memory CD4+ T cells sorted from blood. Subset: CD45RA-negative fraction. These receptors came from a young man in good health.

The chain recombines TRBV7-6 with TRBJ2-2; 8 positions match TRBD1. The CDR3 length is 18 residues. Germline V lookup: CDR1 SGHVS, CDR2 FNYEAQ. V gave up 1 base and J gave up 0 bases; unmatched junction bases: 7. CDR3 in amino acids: CASSLGVKQGANTGELFF. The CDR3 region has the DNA TGTGCCAGCAGCTTAGGGGTTAAACAGGGGGCGAACACCGGGGAGCTGTTTTTT. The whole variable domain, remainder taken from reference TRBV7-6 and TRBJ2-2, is GAGVSQSPRYKVTKRGQDVALRCDPISGHVSLYWYRQALGQGPEFLTYFNYEAQQDKSGLPNDRFSAERPEGSISTLTIQRTEQRDSAMYRCASSLGVKQGANTGELFFGEGSRLTVL.

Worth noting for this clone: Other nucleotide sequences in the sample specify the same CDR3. The CDR3 spells CASSSGLAKNIQYF. CDR3 nucleotides: TGTGCCAGCTCCTCAGGCTTAGCCAAAAACATTCAGTACTTC. The chain couples TRBV25-1 to TRBJ2-4; the D is unclear. Trimming shortened V by 8 bases and J by 0 bases, and 11 bases separated the two germline ends. Per the germline V gene, CDR1 is MGHDK and CDR2 is SYGVNS. The CDR3 is made up of 14 amino acids.

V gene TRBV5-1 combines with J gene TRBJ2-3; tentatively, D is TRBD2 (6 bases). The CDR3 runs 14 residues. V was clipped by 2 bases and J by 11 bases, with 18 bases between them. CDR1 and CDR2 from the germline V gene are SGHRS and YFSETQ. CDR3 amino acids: CASSFGIAEEVQYF. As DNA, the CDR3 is TGCGCCAGCAGCTTCGGCATAGCGGAAGAGGTGCAGTATTTT.

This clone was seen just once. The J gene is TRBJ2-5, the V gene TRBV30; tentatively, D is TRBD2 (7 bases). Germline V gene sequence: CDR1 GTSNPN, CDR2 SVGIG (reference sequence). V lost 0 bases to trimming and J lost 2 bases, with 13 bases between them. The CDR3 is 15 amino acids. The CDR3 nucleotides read TGTGCCTGGAGTGTACGGGGGGCCAAACAAGAGACCCAGTACTTC. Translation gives CAWSVRGAKQETQYF. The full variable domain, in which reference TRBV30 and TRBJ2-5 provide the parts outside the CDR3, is SQTIHQWPATLVQPVGSPLSLECTVEGTSNPNLYWYRQAAGRGLQLLFYSVGIGQISSEVPQNLSASRPQDRQFILSSKKLLLSDSGFYLCAWSVRGAKQETQYFGPGTRLLVL.

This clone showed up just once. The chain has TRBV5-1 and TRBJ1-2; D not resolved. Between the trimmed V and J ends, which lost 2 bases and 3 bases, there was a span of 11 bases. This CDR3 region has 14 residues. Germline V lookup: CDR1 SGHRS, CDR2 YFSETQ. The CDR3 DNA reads TGCGCCAGCAGCTTTCTCGACGGATACTATGGCTACACCTTC. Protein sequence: CASSFLDGYYGYTF. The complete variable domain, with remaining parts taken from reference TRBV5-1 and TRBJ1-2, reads KAGVTQTPRYLIKTRGQQVTLSCSPISGHRSVSWYQQTPGQGLQFLFEYFSETQRNKGNFPGRFSGRQFSNSRSEMNVSTLELGDSALYLCASSFLDGYYGYTFGSGTRLTVV.

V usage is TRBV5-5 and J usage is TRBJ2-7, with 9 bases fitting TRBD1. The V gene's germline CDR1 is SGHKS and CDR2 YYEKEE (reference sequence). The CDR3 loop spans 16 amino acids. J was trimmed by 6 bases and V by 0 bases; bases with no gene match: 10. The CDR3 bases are TGTGCCAGCAGCTTGGGAGGGACAGGGAGATATGGCGAGCAGTACTTC. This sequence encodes CASSLGGTGRYGEQYF.

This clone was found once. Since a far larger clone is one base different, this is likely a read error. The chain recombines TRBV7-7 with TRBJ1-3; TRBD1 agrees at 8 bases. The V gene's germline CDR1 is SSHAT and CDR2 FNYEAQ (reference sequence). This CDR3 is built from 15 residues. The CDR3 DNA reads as TGTGCTAGCAGCCCCGGACAGGGCCCTGGAAACACCATATATTTT. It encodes CASSPGQGPGNTIYF.

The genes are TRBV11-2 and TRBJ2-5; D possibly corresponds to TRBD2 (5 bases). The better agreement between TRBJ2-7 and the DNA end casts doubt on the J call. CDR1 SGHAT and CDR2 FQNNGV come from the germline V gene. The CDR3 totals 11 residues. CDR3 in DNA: TGTGCCAGCAGCGGGCGGGACGAGCAGTACTTC. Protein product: CASSGRDEQYF.

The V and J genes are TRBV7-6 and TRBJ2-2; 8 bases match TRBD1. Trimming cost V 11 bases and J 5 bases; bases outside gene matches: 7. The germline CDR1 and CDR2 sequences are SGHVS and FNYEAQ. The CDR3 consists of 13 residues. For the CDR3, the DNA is TGTGCCTCAGGGGGCTGGGGGACCGGGGAGCTGTTTTTT. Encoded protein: CASGGWGTGELFF.

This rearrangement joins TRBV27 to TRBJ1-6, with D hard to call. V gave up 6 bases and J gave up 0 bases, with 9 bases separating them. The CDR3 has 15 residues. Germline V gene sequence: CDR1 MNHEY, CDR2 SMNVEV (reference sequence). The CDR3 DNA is TGTGCCAGCAGACCCTTAGGCTCCTATAATTCACCCCTCCACTTT. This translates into CASRPLGSYNSPLHF.